The 9 T cell receptor beta chains listed next were all sequenced from one sample in a study of molecular identifiers for immune sequencing clone quantification. TCRdb re-derived calls from the PCR reads in MiXCR, one entry per CDR3 protein. The sample records 300,000 to 350,000 distinct CDR3 sequences, about a fifth being singletons. Sequencing used naive CD8+ T cells from blood, with Jurkat cell RNA spiked in. Subset defined: FACS-sorted CD8+CD4-CCR7+CD45RA+ naive T cells. The receptor set was obtained from a human donor in good health. Some libraries in this study had Jurkat cell RNA spiked in.

This clonotype was counted a single time. An end of the junction differs from the germline gene, which may be a read error. The V call is TRBV12-3 or TRBV12-4, the J call TRBJ2-3; 7 bases line up with TRBD1. This CDR3 has 17 residues. In DNA form, the CDR3 reads TGTGCCAGCAGACCCTCTTGGGACAGACAATCCACAGATGCGCAGTATTTT. This translates into CASRPSWDRQSTDAQYF.

The sample holds a few counts of this clonotype. The gene calls are TRBV20-1 and TRBJ2-7; 7 bases map to TRBD1. The J segment lost 2 bases and the V segment lost 0 bases, leaving 4 bases of the junction unmatched. The CDR3 is 14 residues long. The germline CDR1 and CDR2 sequences are DFQATT and SNEGSKA (reference sequence). CDR3 in DNA: TGCAGTGCTAGAGATTTTGGGACAGCCTACGAGCAGTACTTC. Amino acid sequence: CSARDFGTAYEQYF.

Regarding this clonotype: No conserved phenylalanine or tryptophan ends this CDR3, so it is likely a read error. The chain joins TRBV5-1 to TRBJ2-7; D possibly corresponds to TRBD1 (5 bases). CDR3 length: 14 residues. The germline V gene has CDR1 SGHRS and CDR2 YFSETQ. Trimming shortened V by 2 bases and J by 0 bases, and 9 bases separated the two germline ends. The CDR3 DNA follows: TGCGCCAGCAGCTTCGGACAAGGCTCCTACGAGCAGTACTCC. Protein: CASSFGQGSYEQYS.

This clonotype has only a few counts. A much larger clonotype is one base distant, so this may be a read error. The chain links TRBV6-2 or TRBV6-3 to TRBJ1-1; unclear D gene. Germline V gives CDR1 MNHEY, CDR2 SVGEGT. The CDR3 loop spans 13 amino acids. The CDR3 DNA is TGTTCCAGCAGTTACTTTGGGAACACTGAAGCTTTCTTT. Encoded protein: CSSSYFGNTEAFF.

On this clonotype: This clone may be a read error of a much larger clone one base away. V and J are TRBV4-3 and TRBJ2-7; 15 bases are shared with TRBD2. With V trimmed by 5 bases and J by 5 bases, 7 bases remained unmatched. Germline loops: CDR1 LGHNA, CDR2 YSLEER. This CDR3 has 16 residues. The DNA of the CDR3 is TGCGCCAGCAGCTCTGGACTAGCGGGGGGGGGACACGAGCAGTACTTC. The encoded protein is CASSSGLAGGGHEQYF.

The chain uses TRBV6-2 or TRBV6-3 and TRBJ2-3, with TRBD2 identical over 12 bases. The CDR3 contains 17 residues. The V gene's germline CDR1 is MNHEY and CDR2 SVGEGT. The V and J ends lost 7 bases and 1 base, in that order; junction bases with no gene match: 9. CDR3 DNA: TGTGCCAGCACCACAAGGACTAGCGGGACTCGCACAGATACGCAGTATTTT. Translating gives CASTTRTSGTRTDTQYF.

This clonotype appeared many times. CDR3 coding DNA: TGTGCCAGCAGCTTAGAATTACTCGTCTACGAGCAGTACTTC. It translates to CASSLELLVYEQYF. This chain uses TRBV7-2 with TRBJ2-7; D is uncertain. V shed 1 base and J shed 3 bases, with 10 bases lying between them. Per the germline V gene, CDR1 is SGHTA and CDR2 is FQGNSA. CDR3 length: 14 residues.

The chain combines TRBV11-2 with TRBJ1-4; TRBD1 agrees at 7 bases. Trimming removed 5 bases from V and 5 bases from J; junction bases left unmatched: 11. The CDR3 is made up of 16 amino acids. The germline V gene has CDR1 SGHAT and CDR2 FQNNGV. CDR3 region: CASSLRGDSLNEKLFF. DNA for the CDR3: TGTGCCAGCAGCCTTAGGGGGGACAGCCTAAATGAAAAACTGTTTTTT. Looking up the rest from reference TRBV11-2 and TRBJ1-4 gives the full variable domain: EAGVAQSPRYKIIEKRQSVAFWCNPISGHATLYWYQQILGQGPKLLIQFQNNGVVDDSQLPKDRFSAERLKGVDSTLKIQPAKLEDSAVYLCASSLRGDSLNEKLFFGSGTQLSVL.

This chain joins TRBV10-3 and TRBJ2-2, with unresolved D. The CDR3 extends over 18 amino acids. V was shortened by 3 bases and J by 2 bases, with 19 bases between the two germline ends. Germline-derived CDR1 and CDR2 are ENHRY and SYGVKD. CDR3 DNA sequence: TGTGCCATCAGTGACGGTCCGGGCCAGACGATTAACACCGGGGAGCTGTTTTTT. Encoded protein: CAISDGPGQTINTGELFF.